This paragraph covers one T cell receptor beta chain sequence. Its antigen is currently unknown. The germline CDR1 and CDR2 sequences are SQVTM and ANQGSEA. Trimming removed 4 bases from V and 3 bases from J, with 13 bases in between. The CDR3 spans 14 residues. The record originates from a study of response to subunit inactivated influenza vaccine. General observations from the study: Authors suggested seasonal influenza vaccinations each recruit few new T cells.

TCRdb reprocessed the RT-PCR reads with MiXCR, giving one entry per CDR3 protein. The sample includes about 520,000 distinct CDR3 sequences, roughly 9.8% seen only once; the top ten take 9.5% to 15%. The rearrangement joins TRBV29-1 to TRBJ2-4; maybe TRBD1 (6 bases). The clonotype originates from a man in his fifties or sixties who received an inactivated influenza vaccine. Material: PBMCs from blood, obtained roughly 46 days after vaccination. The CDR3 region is CSVVRGGSKNIQYF. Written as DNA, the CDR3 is TGCAGCGTTGTGAGAGGGGGAAGCAAAAACATTCAGTACTTC.